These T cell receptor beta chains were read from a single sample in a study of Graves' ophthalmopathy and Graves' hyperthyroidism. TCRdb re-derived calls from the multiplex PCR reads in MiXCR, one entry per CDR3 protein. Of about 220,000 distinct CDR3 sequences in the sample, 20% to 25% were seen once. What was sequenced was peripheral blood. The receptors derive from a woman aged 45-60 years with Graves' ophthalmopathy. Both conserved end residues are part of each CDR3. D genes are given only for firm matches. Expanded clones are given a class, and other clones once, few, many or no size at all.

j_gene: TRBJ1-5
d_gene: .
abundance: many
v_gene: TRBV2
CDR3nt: TGTGCCAGCAGTGAACTGCCCTTCGTCAATCAGCCCCAGCATTTT
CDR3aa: CASSELPFVNQPQHF

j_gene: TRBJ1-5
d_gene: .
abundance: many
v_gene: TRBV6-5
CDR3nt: TGTGCCAGCAGAGGGAATAGCAATCAGCCCCAGCATTTT
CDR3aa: CASRGNSNQPQHF

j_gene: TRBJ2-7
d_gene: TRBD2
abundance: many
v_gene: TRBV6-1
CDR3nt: TGTGCCAGCAGTCGCGGGGGGTACGAGCAGTACTTC
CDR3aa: CASSRGGYEQYF

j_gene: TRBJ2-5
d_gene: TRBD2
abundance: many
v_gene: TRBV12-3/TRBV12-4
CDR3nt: TGTGCCAGCAGCTTCCACGGGACTACCCAAGAGGCCCAGTACTTC
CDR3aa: CASSFHGTTQEAQYF

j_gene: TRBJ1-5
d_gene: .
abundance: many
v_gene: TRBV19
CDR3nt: TGTGCCAGTAGTTTGGCAGGGAACTACAATCAGCCCCAGCATTTT
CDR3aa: CASSLAGNYNQPQHF

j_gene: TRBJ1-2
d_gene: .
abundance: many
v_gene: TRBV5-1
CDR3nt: TGCGCCAGCAGCTCCTCCGAGCCCTATGGCTACACCTTC
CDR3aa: CASSSSEPYGYTF

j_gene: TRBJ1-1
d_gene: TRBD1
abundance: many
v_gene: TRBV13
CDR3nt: TGTGCCAGCAGCGTGGGACAGGTTAACACTGAAGCTTTCTTT
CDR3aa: CASSVGQVNTEAFF

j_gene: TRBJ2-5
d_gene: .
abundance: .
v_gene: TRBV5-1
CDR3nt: TGCGCCAGCAGCCCACGGGTCGTGGAGACCCAGTACTTC
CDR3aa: CASSPRVVETQYF

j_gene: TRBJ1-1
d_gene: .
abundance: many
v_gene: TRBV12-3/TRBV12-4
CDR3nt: TGTGCCAGCATACCCAAGGCGGGAGGGAGGGCTTTCTTT
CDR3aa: CASIPKAGGRAFF

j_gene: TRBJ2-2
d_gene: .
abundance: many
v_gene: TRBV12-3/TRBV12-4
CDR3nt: TGTGCCAGCAGTCCCGTCCCGGACGTGACCGGGGAGCTGTTTTTT
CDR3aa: CASSPVPDVTGELFF

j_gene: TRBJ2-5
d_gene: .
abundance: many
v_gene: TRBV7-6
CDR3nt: TGTGCCAGCAGCTCAATGGGGGAGACCCAGTACTTC
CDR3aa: CASSSMGETQYF

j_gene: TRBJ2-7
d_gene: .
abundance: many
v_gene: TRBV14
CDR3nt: TGTGCCAGCAGCTCAATGACTGTGGACTCCTACGAGCAGTACTTC
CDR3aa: CASSSMTVDSYEQYF